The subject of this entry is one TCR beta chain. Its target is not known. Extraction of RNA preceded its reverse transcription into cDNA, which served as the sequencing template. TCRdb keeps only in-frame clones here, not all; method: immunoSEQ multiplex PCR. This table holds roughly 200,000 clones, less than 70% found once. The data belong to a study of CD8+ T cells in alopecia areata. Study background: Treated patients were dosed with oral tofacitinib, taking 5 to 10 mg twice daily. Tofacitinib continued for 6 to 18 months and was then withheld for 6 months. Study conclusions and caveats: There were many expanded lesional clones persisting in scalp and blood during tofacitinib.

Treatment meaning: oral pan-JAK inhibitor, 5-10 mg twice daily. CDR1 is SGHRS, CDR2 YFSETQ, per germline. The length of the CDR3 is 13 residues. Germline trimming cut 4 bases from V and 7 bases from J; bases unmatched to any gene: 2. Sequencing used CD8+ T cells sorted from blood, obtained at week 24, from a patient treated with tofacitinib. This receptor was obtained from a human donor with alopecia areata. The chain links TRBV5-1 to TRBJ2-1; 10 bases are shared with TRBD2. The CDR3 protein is CASSLSGGNEQFF. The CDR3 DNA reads TGCGCCAGCAGCCTTAGCGGGGGGAATGAGCAGTTCTTC.